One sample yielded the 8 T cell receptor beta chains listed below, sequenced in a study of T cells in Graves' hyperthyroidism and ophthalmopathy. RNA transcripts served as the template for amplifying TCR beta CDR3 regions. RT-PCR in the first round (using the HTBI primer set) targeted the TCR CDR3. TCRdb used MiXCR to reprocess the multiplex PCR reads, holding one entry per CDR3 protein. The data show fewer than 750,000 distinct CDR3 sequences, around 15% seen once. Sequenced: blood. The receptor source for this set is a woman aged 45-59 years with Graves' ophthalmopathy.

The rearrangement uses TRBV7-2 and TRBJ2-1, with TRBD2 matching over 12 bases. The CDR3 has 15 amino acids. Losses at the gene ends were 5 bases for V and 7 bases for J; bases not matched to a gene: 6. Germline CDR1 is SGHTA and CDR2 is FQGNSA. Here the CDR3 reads CASSRPSGRANEQFF. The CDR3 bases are TGTGCCAGCAGCAGACCTAGCGGGAGGGCTAATGAGCAGTTCTTC.

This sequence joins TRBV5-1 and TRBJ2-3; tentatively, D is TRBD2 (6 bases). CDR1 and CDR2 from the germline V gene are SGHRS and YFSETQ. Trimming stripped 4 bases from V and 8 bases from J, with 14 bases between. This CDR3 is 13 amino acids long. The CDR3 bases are TGCGCCAGCAGCGGGACTCTACCCCTTACGCAGTATTTT. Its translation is CASSGTLPLTQYF.

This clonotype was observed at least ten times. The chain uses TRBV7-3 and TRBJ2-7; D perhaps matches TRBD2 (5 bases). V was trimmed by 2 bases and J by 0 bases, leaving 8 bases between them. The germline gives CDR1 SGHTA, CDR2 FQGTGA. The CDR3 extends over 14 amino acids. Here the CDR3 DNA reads TGTGCCAGCAGCTTATCTGCGGGCTCCTACGAGCAGTACTTC. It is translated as CASSLSAGSYEQYF. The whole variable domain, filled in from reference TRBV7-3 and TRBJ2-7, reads GAGVSQTPSNKVTEKGKYVELRCDPISGHTALYWYRQSLGQGPEFLIYFQGTGAADDSGLPNDRFFAVRPEGSVSTLKIQRTERGDSAVYLCASSLSAGSYEQYFGPGTRLTVT.

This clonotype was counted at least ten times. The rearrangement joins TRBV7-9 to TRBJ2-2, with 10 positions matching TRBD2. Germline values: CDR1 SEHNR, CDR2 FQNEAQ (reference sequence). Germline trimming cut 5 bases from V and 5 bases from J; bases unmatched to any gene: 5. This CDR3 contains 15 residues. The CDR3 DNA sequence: TGTGCCAGCAGCATTAGCGGGAGGAGTACCGGGGAGCTGTTTTTT. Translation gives CASSISGRSTGELFF.

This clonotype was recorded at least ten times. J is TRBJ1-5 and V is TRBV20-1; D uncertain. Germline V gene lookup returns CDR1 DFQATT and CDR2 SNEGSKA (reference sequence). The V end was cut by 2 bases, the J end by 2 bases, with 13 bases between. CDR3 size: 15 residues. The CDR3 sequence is CSARQTGSGNQPQHF. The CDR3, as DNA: TGCAGTGCTAGACAAACTGGGTCGGGCAATCAGCCCCAGCATTTT.

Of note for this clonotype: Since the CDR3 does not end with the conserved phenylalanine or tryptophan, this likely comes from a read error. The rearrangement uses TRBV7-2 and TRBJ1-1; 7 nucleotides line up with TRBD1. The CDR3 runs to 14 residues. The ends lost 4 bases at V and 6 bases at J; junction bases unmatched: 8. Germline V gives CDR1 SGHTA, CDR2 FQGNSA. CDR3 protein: CASSSQGVRSEAFS. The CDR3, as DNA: TGTGCCAGCAGCTCTCAGGGGGTAAGGTCTGAAGCTTTCTCT.

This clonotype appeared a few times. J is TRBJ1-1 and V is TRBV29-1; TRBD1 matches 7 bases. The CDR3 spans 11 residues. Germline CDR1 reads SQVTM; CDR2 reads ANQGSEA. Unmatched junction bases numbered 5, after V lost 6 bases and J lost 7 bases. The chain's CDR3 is CSVETGFEAFF. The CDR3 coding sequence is TGCAGCGTCGAGACAGGGTTTGAAGCTTTCTTT.

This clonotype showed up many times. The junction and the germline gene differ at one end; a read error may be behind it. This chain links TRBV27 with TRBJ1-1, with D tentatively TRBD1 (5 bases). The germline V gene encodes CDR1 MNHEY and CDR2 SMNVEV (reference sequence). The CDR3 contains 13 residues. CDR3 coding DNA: TGTGCCAGCACCGCCCCAGGGCGCGGCCAAAAGATCTTT. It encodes CASTAPGRGQKIF.